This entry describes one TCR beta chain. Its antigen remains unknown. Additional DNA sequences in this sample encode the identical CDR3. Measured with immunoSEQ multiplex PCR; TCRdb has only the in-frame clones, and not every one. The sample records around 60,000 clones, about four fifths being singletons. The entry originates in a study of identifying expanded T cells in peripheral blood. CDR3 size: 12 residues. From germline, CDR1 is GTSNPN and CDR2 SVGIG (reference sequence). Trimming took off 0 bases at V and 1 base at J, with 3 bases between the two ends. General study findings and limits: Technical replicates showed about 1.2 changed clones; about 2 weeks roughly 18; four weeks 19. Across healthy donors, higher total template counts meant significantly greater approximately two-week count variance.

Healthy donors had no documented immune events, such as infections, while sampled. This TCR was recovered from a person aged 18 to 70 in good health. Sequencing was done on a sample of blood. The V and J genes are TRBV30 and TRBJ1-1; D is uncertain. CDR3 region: CAWSVRNTEAFF. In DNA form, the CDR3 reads TGTGCCTGGAGTGTCCGGAACACTGAAGCTTTCTTT. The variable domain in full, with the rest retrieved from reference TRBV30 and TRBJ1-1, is SQTIHQWPATLVQPVGSPLSLECTVEGTSNPNLYWYRQAAGRGLQLLFYSVGIGQISSEVPQNLSASRPQDRQFILSSKKLLLSDSGFYLCAWSVRNTEAFFGQGTRLTVV.